Listed below are T cell receptor beta chains from one sample, sequenced in a study of blood T cell repertoires in COVID-19. TCRdb keeps only in-frame clones here, not all; method: immunoSEQ multiplex PCR. This sample yields a few hundred thousand clones, of which less than 85% are seen a single time; approximately 4% belongs to the top ten. Sequenced input: peripheral blood. These receptors were collected from an elderly woman with acute or convalescent COVID-19. CDR3s include the opening cysteine and the closing phenylalanine or tryptophan. Fields, in order: J gene, D gene, V gene, clone size, CDR3 protein, CDR3 DNA. A D gene is named only where the DNA matches it firmly. Rows give clone size only sometimes, using once, few, many, or a class for an expanded clone.

J gene: TRBJ1-4
D gene: .
V gene: TRBV3-1/TRBV3-2
clone size: .
CDR3 protein: CASSLQGSGGEKLFF
CDR3 DNA: TGTGCCAGCAGCCTACAGGGTTCGGGAGGTGAAAAACTGTTTTTT

J gene: TRBJ1-2
D gene: .
V gene: TRBV7-2
clone size: .
CDR3 protein: CASSLEGMFGYGYTF
CDR3 DNA: TGTGCCAGCAGCTTAGAGGGGATGTTCGGCTATGGCTACACCTTC

J gene: TRBJ1-2
D gene: TRBD1
V gene: TRBV19
clone size: .
CDR3 protein: CASSIDRGSYGYTF
CDR3 DNA: TGTGCCAGTAGTATTGACAGGGGGTCTTATGGCTACACCTTC

J gene: TRBJ1-6
D gene: TRBD1
V gene: TRBV2
clone size: .
CDR3 protein: CASSRDRGSYNSPLHF
CDR3 DNA: TGTGCCAGCAGTCGGGACAGGGGGTCCTATAATTCACCCCTCCACTTT

J gene: TRBJ1-1
D gene: .
V gene: TRBV30
clone size: .
CDR3 protein: CAWSRLGGGAFF
CDR3 DNA: TGTGCCTGGAGTCGATTGGGAGGGGGGGCTTTCTTT

J gene: TRBJ2-3
D gene: .
V gene: TRBV2
clone size: once
CDR3 protein: CASRGPDTDTQYF
CDR3 DNA: TGTGCCAGCCGAGGGCCGGATACAGATACGCAGTATTTT

J gene: TRBJ2-7
D gene: TRBD1
V gene: TRBV5-4
clone size: .
CDR3 protein: CASSPDRGIFGQYF
CDR3 DNA: TGTGCCAGCAGCCCCGACAGGGGAATCTTCGGGCAGTACTTC

J gene: TRBJ2-1
D gene: TRBD1
V gene: TRBV24-1
clone size: .
CDR3 protein: CATSDPGQGADNEQFF
CDR3 DNA: TGTGCCACCAGTGATCCTGGACAGGGGGCCGACAATGAGCAGTTCTTC

J gene: TRBJ1-5
D gene: .
V gene: TRBV2
clone size: .
CDR3 protein: CASSDQGNQPQHF
CDR3 DNA: TGTGCCAGCAGTGATCAGGGTAATCAGCCCCAGCATTTT

J gene: TRBJ1-2
D gene: TRBD1
V gene: TRBV29-1
clone size: .
CDR3 protein: CSVETGNGYTF
CDR3 DNA: TGCAGCGTTGAGACAGGGAATGGCTACACCTTC

J gene: TRBJ2-3
D gene: TRBD2
V gene: TRBV7-3
clone size: .
CDR3 protein: CASSPIAGEFDTQYF
CDR3 DNA: TGTGCCAGCAGCCCCATTGCGGGGGAGTTTGATACGCAGTATTTT

J gene: TRBJ1-6
D gene: TRBD1
V gene: TRBV7-8
clone size: .
CDR3 protein: CASSWRTGPNSPLHF
CDR3 DNA: TGTGCCAGCAGCTGGAGGACAGGGCCCAATTCACCCCTCCACTTT

J gene: TRBJ2-2
D gene: TRBD1
V gene: TRBV27
clone size: once
CDR3 protein: CASTWGGTGVNQASGELFF
CDR3 DNA: TGTGCCAGCACTTGGGGCGGGACAGGGGTAAATCAGGCTTCCGGGGAGCTGTTTTTT

J gene: TRBJ1-5
D gene: .
V gene: TRBV19
clone size: .
CDR3 protein: CASSPTRGQPQHF
CDR3 DNA: TGTGCCAGTAGTCCCACCCGTGGCCAGCCCCAGCATTTT

J gene: TRBJ2-3
D gene: TRBD2
V gene: TRBV9
clone size: .
CDR3 protein: CASSVWRGASTDTQYF
CDR3 DNA: TGTGCCAGCAGCGTGTGGCGGGGGGCTAGCACAGATACGCAGTATTTT

J gene: TRBJ1-6
D gene: TRBD1
V gene: TRBV19
clone size: .
CDR3 protein: CASSIRQGARGSPLHF
CDR3 DNA: TGTGCCAGTAGTATCCGACAGGGGGCGAGAGGGTCACCCCTCCACTTT

J gene: TRBJ2-1
D gene: TRBD1
V gene: TRBV7-3
clone size: .
CDR3 protein: CASSPGGTEQFF
CDR3 DNA: TGTGCCAGCAGCCCAGGGGGTACTGAGCAGTTCTTC

J gene: TRBJ2-1
D gene: TRBD2
V gene: TRBV7-2
clone size: .
CDR3 protein: CASSLVASGGSFYNEQFF
CDR3 DNA: TGTGCCAGCAGCTTAGTGGCCAGCGGGGGGTCCTTTTACAATGAGCAGTTCTTC

J gene: TRBJ2-2
D gene: TRBD1
V gene: TRBV19
clone size: .
CDR3 protein: CASRTGTQLNTGELFF
CDR3 DNA: TGTGCCAGTAGGACAGGGACCCAACTCAACACCGGGGAGCTGTTTTTT

J gene: TRBJ1-4
D gene: TRBD1
V gene: TRBV3-1/TRBV3-2
clone size: .
CDR3 protein: CASSHGTGGEKLFF
CDR3 DNA: TGTGCCAGCAGCCACGGGACAGGGGGTGAAAAACTGTTTTTT

J gene: TRBJ1-1
D gene: TRBD1
V gene: TRBV12-3/TRBV12-4
clone size: .
CDR3 protein: CASRTDRGSEAFF
CDR3 DNA: TGTGCCAGCAGGACGGACAGGGGCTCTGAAGCTTTCTTT

J gene: TRBJ2-6
D gene: .
V gene: TRBV4-2
clone size: .
CDR3 protein: CASSQGLGAGGANVLTF
CDR3 DNA: TGTGCCAGCAGCCAAGGCCTGGGGGCGGGTGGGGCCAACGTCCTGACTTTC

J gene: TRBJ2-2
D gene: .
V gene: TRBV18
clone size: .
CDR3 protein: CASSHRVGELFF
CDR3 DNA: TGTGCCAGCTCACACAGGGTCGGGGAGCTGTTTTTT

J gene: TRBJ1-6
D gene: .
V gene: TRBV5-1
clone size: .
CDR3 protein: CASSWDGESGSPLHF
CDR3 DNA: TGCGCCAGCAGCTGGGATGGGGAATCGGGATCACCCCTCCACTTT

J gene: TRBJ1-1
D gene: .
V gene: TRBV7-3
clone size: once
CDR3 protein: CASSLGARGGNTEAFF
CDR3 DNA: TGTGCCAGCAGCCTAGGCGCCCGAGGGGGGAACACTGAAGCTTTCTTT

J gene: TRBJ2-2
D gene: TRBD1
V gene: TRBV27
clone size: .
CDR3 protein: CASSLSGTGAGELFF
CDR3 DNA: TGTGCCAGCAGTTTGTCCGGGACAGGGGCCGGGGAGCTGTTTTTT

J gene: TRBJ1-6
D gene: TRBD1
V gene: TRBV5-1
clone size: once
CDR3 protein: CASSSGAGTGDNSPLHF
CDR3 DNA: TGCGCCAGCAGCTCCGGGGCCGGGACAGGGGACAATTCACCCCTCCACTTT

J gene: TRBJ2-1
D gene: TRBD1
V gene: TRBV5-6
clone size: .
CDR3 protein: CASSLSRGRQGAHEQFF
CDR3 DNA: TGTGCCAGCAGTCTCTCGAGGGGGAGACAGGGGGCCCATGAGCAGTTCTTC

J gene: TRBJ2-7
D gene: .
V gene: TRBV5-5
clone size: .
CDR3 protein: CASSPGQGPYEQYF
CDR3 DNA: TGTGCCAGCAGCCCGGGCCAGGGGCCCTACGAGCAGTACTTC

J gene: TRBJ1-3
D gene: .
V gene: TRBV3-1/TRBV3-2
clone size: .
CDR3 protein: CASSLGGAGNTIYF
CDR3 DNA: TGTGCCAGCAGCCTCGGGGGGGCTGGAAACACCATATATTTT

J gene: TRBJ2-7
D gene: TRBD1
V gene: TRBV7-9
clone size: .
CDR3 protein: CASSSDRGFSEQYF
CDR3 DNA: TGTGCCAGCAGCTCGGACAGGGGGTTTAGCGAGCAGTACTTC

J gene: TRBJ2-3
D gene: .
V gene: TRBV20-1
clone size: .
CDR3 protein: CSAGPDTQYF
CDR3 DNA: TGCAGTGCCGGTCCAGATACGCAGTATTTT

J gene: TRBJ2-4
D gene: .
V gene: TRBV20-1
clone size: .
CDR3 protein: CSASGLQGFGNIQYF
CDR3 DNA: TGCAGTGCTAGTGGGCTACAGGGTTTTGGGAACATTCAGTACTTC

J gene: TRBJ2-3
D gene: TRBD2
V gene: TRBV6-5
clone size: few
CDR3 protein: CASSYTLAGGTDTQYF
CDR3 DNA: TGTGCCAGCAGTTACACGCTAGCGGGGGGCACAGATACGCAGTATTTT

J gene: TRBJ1-1
D gene: TRBD1
V gene: TRBV28
clone size: .
CDR3 protein: CASTLQGGAFF
CDR3 DNA: TGTGCCAGCACCTTACAGGGGGGGGCTTTCTTT

J gene: TRBJ1-5
D gene: TRBD1
V gene: TRBV19
clone size: .
CDR3 protein: CASSIRGDRGLPQHF
CDR3 DNA: TGTGCCAGTAGTATCCGAGGGGACAGGGGATTGCCCCAGCATTTT

J gene: TRBJ1-2
D gene: .
V gene: TRBV4-1
clone size: .
CDR3 protein: CASSRNPQGNYGYTF
CDR3 DNA: TGCGCCAGCAGCCGAAACCCTCAGGGGAACTATGGCTACACCTTC

J gene: TRBJ1-6
D gene: TRBD1
V gene: TRBV6-6
clone size: .
CDR3 protein: CASIQGGPLHF
CDR3 DNA: TGTGCCAGCATACAGGGGGGACCCCTCCACTTT

J gene: TRBJ2-7
D gene: TRBD1
V gene: TRBV7-2
clone size: .
CDR3 protein: CASSSRQGTYEQYF
CDR3 DNA: TGTGCCAGCAGCTCCCGACAGGGGACCTACGAGCAGTACTTC

J gene: TRBJ2-6
D gene: .
V gene: TRBV7-3
clone size: .
CDR3 protein: CASSLTSQTGANVLTF
CDR3 DNA: TGTGCCAGCAGCTTAACCTCGCAGACTGGGGCCAACGTCCTGACTTTC

J gene: TRBJ2-1
D gene: TRBD2
V gene: TRBV10-1
clone size: .
CDR3 protein: CASRTSGGPNEQFF
CDR3 DNA: TGCGCCAGCCGGACTAGCGGGGGCCCTAATGAGCAGTTCTTC

J gene: TRBJ1-5
D gene: TRBD1
V gene: TRBV7-2
clone size: .
CDR3 protein: CASSRDRPGNQPQHF
CDR3 DNA: TGTGCCAGCAGCCGGGACAGGCCTGGCAATCAGCCCCAGCATTTT

J gene: TRBJ2-2
D gene: .
V gene: TRBV6-4
clone size: few
CDR3 protein: CASSDSSSGELFF
CDR3 DNA: TGTGCCAGCAGTGACTCGAGTAGCGGGGAGCTGTTTTTT

J gene: TRBJ1-2
D gene: .
V gene: TRBV7-2
clone size: few
CDR3 protein: CASSFGIARDGYTF
CDR3 DNA: TGTGCCAGCAGCTTCGGTATAGCGAGGGATGGCTACACCTTC

J gene: TRBJ2-5
D gene: TRBD2
V gene: TRBV4-2
clone size: once
CDR3 protein: CASSQDLASGGGETQYF
CDR3 DNA: TGTGCCAGCAGCCAAGATCTCGCGTCGGGGGGAGGGGAGACCCAGTACTTC

J gene: TRBJ1-1
D gene: .
V gene: TRBV6-5
clone size: .
CDR3 protein: CASNLGRENTEAFF
CDR3 DNA: TGTGCCAGCAACCTAGGCCGAGAAAACACTGAAGCTTTCTTT

J gene: TRBJ1-5
D gene: .
V gene: TRBV19
clone size: .
CDR3 protein: CASRGTGVWQPQHF
CDR3 DNA: TGTGCCAGTAGGGGAACAGGCGTTTGGCAGCCCCAGCATTTT

J gene: TRBJ1-2
D gene: .
V gene: TRBV12-3/TRBV12-4
clone size: .
CDR3 protein: CASRILEAGGYTF
CDR3 DNA: TGTGCCAGCCGGATTTTGGAGGCGGGGGGCTACACCTTC

J gene: TRBJ1-1
D gene: .
V gene: TRBV6-5
clone size: .
CDR3 protein: CASSPGRSWDTEAFF
CDR3 DNA: TGTGCCAGCAGTCCAGGGAGGTCATGGGACACTGAAGCTTTCTTT

J gene: TRBJ2-7
D gene: .
V gene: TRBV27
clone size: .
CDR3 protein: CASSLGAGRFVSYEQYF
CDR3 DNA: TGTGCCAGCAGTTTAGGGGCAGGACGGTTCGTCTCCTACGAGCAGTACTTC

J gene: TRBJ2-7
D gene: TRBD1
V gene: TRBV27
clone size: .
CDR3 protein: CASSLKGQGLTYEQYF
CDR3 DNA: TGTGCCAGCAGTTTAAAGGGACAGGGCCTCACCTACGAGCAGTACTTC

J gene: TRBJ2-5
D gene: TRBD2
V gene: TRBV3-1/TRBV3-2
clone size: .
CDR3 protein: CASSQELGLTVQETQYF
CDR3 DNA: TGTGCCAGCAGCCAAGAGTTGGGACTAACCGTCCAAGAGACCCAGTACTTC